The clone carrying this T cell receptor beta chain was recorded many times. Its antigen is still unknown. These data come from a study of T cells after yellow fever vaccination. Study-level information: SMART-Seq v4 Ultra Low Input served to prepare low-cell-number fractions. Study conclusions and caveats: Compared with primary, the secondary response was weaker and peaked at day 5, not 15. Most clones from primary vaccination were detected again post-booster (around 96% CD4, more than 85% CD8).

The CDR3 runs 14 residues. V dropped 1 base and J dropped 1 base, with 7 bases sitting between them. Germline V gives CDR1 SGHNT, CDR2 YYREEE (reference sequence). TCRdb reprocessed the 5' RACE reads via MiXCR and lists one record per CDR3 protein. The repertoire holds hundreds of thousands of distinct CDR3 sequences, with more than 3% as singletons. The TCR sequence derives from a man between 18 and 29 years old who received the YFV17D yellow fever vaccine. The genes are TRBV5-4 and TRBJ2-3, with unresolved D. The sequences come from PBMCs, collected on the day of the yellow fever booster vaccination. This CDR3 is CASSLLQGTDTQYF. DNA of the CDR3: TGTGCCAGCAGCTTGCTCCAGGGCACAGATACGCAGTATTTT.